One and the same sample provided the 9 T cell receptor beta chains below, sequenced in a study of blood T cells in healthy people across ages. For the second PCR, which ran for about 7 to 11 cycles, a sample-barcoded 5' primer and a J-beta primer mix were used. TCRdb ran MiXCR on the 5' RACE reads and lists one entry per CDR3 protein. Found here are roughly 570,000 distinct CDR3 sequences, 25% to 30% of them singletons; the top ten hold 18%. What was sequenced was blood. The receptors derive from a woman between 65 and 79 years old in good health.

The V call is TRBV20-1, the J call TRBJ2-6; maybe TRBD2 (6 bases). Germline CDR1 DFQATT, CDR2 SNEGSKA (reference sequence). V gave up 6 bases and J gave up 2 bases, with 11 bases separating them. There are 14 residues in the CDR3. The CDR3 spells CSAAWGAGANVLTF. DNA of the CDR3: TGCAGTGCAGCGTGGGGGGCTGGGGCCAACGTCCTGACTTTC.

The V and J genes are TRBV5-1 and TRBJ1-5; TRBD1 matches at 12 bases. Germline V gene sequence: CDR1 SGHRS, CDR2 YFSETQ. The junction had 3 bases not matched to a gene; V was cut back by 0 bases and J by 5 bases. This CDR3 has 16 amino acids. The CDR3 region is CASSLGGQGAHQPQHF. CDR3 DNA: TGCGCCAGCAGCTTGGGGGGACAGGGGGCACATCAGCCCCAGCATTTT.

This clonotype was detected only a few times. One end of the junction is discordant with germline, which a read error may explain. The chain uses TRBV4-3 and TRBJ1-1, with D hard to call. The CDR3 length is 14 residues. From germline, CDR1 is LGHNA and CDR2 YSLEER. CDR3: CASSQDRVNTEVFF. Here the CDR3 DNA reads TGCGCCAGCAGCCAAGATCGGGTAAACACTGAAGTTTTCTTT.

The CDR3 loop is CATSRDQGSQETQYF. The CDR3 DNA sequence: TGTGCCACCAGCAGAGATCAAGGCAGTCAAGAGACCCAGTACTTC. This chain uses TRBV15 with TRBJ2-5; D not resolved. CDR1 LNHNV and CDR2 YYDKDF come from the germline V gene (reference sequence). Deletions cut 0 bases from V and 2 bases from J, with 10 bases between. This CDR3 is built from 15 residues.

About this clonotype itself: This could be a read error, since a much larger clone is one nucleotide away. This sequence joins TRBV5-1 and TRBJ2-5, with 9 bases lining up with TRBD2. Germline-derived CDR1 and CDR2 are SGHRS and YFSETQ. The V segment lost 1 base and the J segment 3 bases; nucleotides outside the gene matches: 1. CDR3 size: 14 residues. CDR3 bases: TGCGCCAGCAGCTTGTCTAGCGGGGAAGAGACCCAGTACTTC. Residues: CASSLSSGEETQYF.

In this sample, this clonotype turned up a few times. The genes are TRBV20-1 and TRBJ2-5; 14 positions agree with TRBD2. The germline CDR1 and CDR2 sequences are DFQATT and SNEGSKA (reference sequence). J lost 3 bases, V lost 6 bases, and 6 bases had no gene match. CDR3 length: 15 residues. CDR3 in amino acids: CSANGLAGGKETQYF. DNA of the CDR3: TGCAGTGCGAACGGACTAGCGGGGGGTAAAGAGACCCAGTACTTC.

This clonotype has only a few counts. Here the CDR3 DNA reads TGTGCCAGAGGGGGCGGGGGAGCAGATACGCAGTATTTT. It encodes CARGGGGADTQYF. The chain recombines TRBV6-1 with TRBJ2-3, with D perhaps assigned TRBD1 or TRBD2 (7 bases each). Trimming removed 9 bases at V and 4 bases at J, with 14 bases between. Germline V gives CDR1 MNHNS, CDR2 SASEGT. CDR3 size: 13 residues.

This clonotype turned up a few times. The chain couples TRBV30 to TRBJ1-2, with D uncertain. This CDR3 has 16 residues. The V end was cut by 3 bases, the J end by 0 bases, with 17 bases between. CDR1 is GTSNPN, CDR2 SVGIG, per germline (reference sequence). The CDR3 coding sequence is TGTGCCTGGAGAAGGCTGGGCAGGCGCTCTAACTATGGCTACACCTTC. Translation: CAWRRLGRRSNYGYTF.

This clonotype came up a few times. The chain is built from TRBV20-1 and TRBJ1-2; TRBD1 is a possible D gene (5 bases). The V end lost 5 bases, the J end lost 4 bases, and 11 bases lay between the germline ends. Germline V gene lookup returns CDR1 DFQATT and CDR2 SNEGSKA (reference sequence). CDR3 length: 12 amino acids. As DNA, the CDR3 is TGCAGTGCTCAGGGAGGCCGCTATGGCTACACCTTC. This translates into CSAQGGRYGYTF.